Listed below are T cell receptor beta chains from one sample, sequenced in a study of tumor and adjacent non-tumor tissue in lung cancer. A single record per CDR3 protein comes from TCRdb applying MiXCR to the multiplex PCR reads. The repertoire holds about 110,000 distinct CDR3 sequences, with 50% to 70% as singletons. The sequencing sample was made of distant non-tumor lung tissue. The receptor source for this set is a man aged 60-69 years with non-small cell lung cancer. Each CDR3 is given with its conserved first and last residue. A D gene is named only where the DNA matches it firmly. A clone size is listed for some rows: how often the clone was seen (once, few, many), or a class if it is expanded.

D	V	size	J	length	CDR3	DNA
-	TRBV11-2	-	TRBJ2-5	14	CASSPSSTQVVQYF	TGTGCCAGCAGCCCAAGCAGTACCCAGGTGGTCCAATACTTC
-	TRBV6-6	-	TRBJ1-4	17	CASSYSSTGITNEKLFF	TGTGCCAGCAGTTACAGTTCTACCGGGATAACTAATGAAAAACTGTTTTTT
-	TRBV5-1	many	TRBJ2-5	13	CASSPTGKETQYF	TGCGCCAGCAGCCCGACGGGCAAAGAGACCCAGTACTTC
-	TRBV4-3	-	TRBJ2-3	14	CASSYQTSWATQYF	TGCGCCAGCAGCTACCAGACTAGTTGGGCTACGCAGTATTTT
-	TRBV4-2	many	TRBJ1-5	14	CASSQVSPDQPQHF	TGTGCCAGCAGCCAAGTCTCTCCGGATCAGCCCCAGCATTTT
-	TRBV6-6	-	TRBJ2-2	13	CASRRTRGGELFF	TGTGCCAGCCGCCGAACAAGGGGGGGGGAGCTGTTTTTT
-	TRBV24-1	-	TRBJ2-5	14	CATGVGGNQETQYF	TGTGCAACCGGTGTCGGGGGAAATCAAGAGACCCAGTACTTC
TRBD1	TRBV20-1	-	TRBJ2-7	15	CSVRAPGQGSHEQYF	TGCAGTGTTAGAGCCCCGGGACAGGGGAGCCACGAGCAGTACTTC
-	TRBV28	-	TRBJ2-7	15	CASSPPSGLSYEQYF	TGTGCCAGCAGTCCCCCCAGCGGGTTATCCTACGAGCAGTACTTC
-	TRBV5-1	-	TRBJ2-5	15	CASSLGSCTEETQYF	TGCGCCAGCAGCTTGGGTAGCTGTACCGAAGAGACCCAGTACTTC
TRBD2	TRBV6-1	many	TRBJ2-3	15	CASSARGGAVDTQYF	TGTGCCAGCAGTGCTCGCGGGGGGGCCGTAGATACGCAGTATTTT
-	TRBV6-2/TRBV6-3	-	TRBJ1-2	13	CASRPNGNHGYTF	TGTGCCAGCAGACCGAACGGTAACCATGGCTACACATTC
-	TRBV6-1	few	TRBJ2-1	14	CASRGGDSYDEQFF	TGTGCAAGCAGGGGGGGGGACAGTTACGATGAGCAGTTCTTC
-	TRBV20-1	-	TRBJ2-7	15	CSARVRGSHYYEQYF	TGCAGTGCTAGAGTTAGAGGCAGCCACTACTACGAGCAGTACTTC
-	TRBV12-3/TRBV12-4	many	TRBJ2-7	11	CASSLYYEQYF	TGTGCCAGCAGTCTCTACTACGAGCAGTACTTC
TRBD2	TRBV28	-	TRBJ2-7	15	CASSWSGRGAYEQYF	TGTGCCAGCAGTTGGTCAGGGAGGGGAGCCTACGAGCAATACTTC
-	TRBV7-9	-	TRBJ1-6	12	CASIFGGSPLHF	TGTGCCAGCATATTTGGGGGCTCACCCCTCCACTTT
TRBD2	TRBV13	many	TRBJ2-7	13	CASGAGRSYEQYF	TGTGCCAGTGGAGCGGGGCGCTCCTACGAGCAGTACTTC
-	TRBV6-5	many	TRBJ2-1	15	CASNLRTDSYNEQFF	TGTGCCAGCAACCTCCGGACAGACTCCTACAATGAGCAGTTCTTC
-	TRBV6-1	once	TRBJ1-5	14	CASITNRGNQPQHF	TGTGCCAGCATTACAAACAGGGGCAATCAGCCCCAGCATTTT
-	TRBV12-3/TRBV12-4	-	TRBJ1-5	14	CASSLGGGCQPLHF	TGTGCCAGCAGTTTGGGCGGGGGTTGTCAGCCCTTGCATTTT
-	TRBV5-1	-	TRBJ1-1	13	CASRAGVSTEAFF	TGCGCCAGCAGGGCAGGGGTGAGCACTGAAGCTTTCTTT
TRBD1	TRBV11-1	-	TRBJ2-2	16	CASRRGQGAATGELFF	TGTGCCAGTAGGCGGGGACAGGGGGCGGCCACAGGGGAGCTGTTTTTT
-	TRBV10-3	-	TRBJ2-7	14	CVISESGGVREHYF	TGTGTCATCAGTGAGTCAGGGGGGGTGCGCGAGCACTACTTC
-	TRBV12-3/TRBV12-4	-	TRBJ1-2	14	CASGFVGGIDGYIF	TGTGCCAGCGGTTTTGTGGGGGGCATCGATGGTTACATCTTC
TRBD1	TRBV29-1	-	TRBJ1-1	12	CSVLQGLVEAFF	TGCAGCGTACTACAGGGGCTTGTTGAAGCTTTCTTT
TRBD1	TRBV29-1	many	TRBJ2-7	14	CSVGGGTGDHEQYF	TGCAGCGTTGGGGGTGGGACAGGGGACCACGAGCAGTACTTC
-	TRBV11-3	-	TRBJ2-3	13	CASCSGATDTQSF	TGTGCCAGCTGCTCTGGCGCCACAGATACGCAGTCTTTT
-	TRBV4-1	-	TRBJ2-1	16	CASSQVDFRSYDEQFF	TGCGCCAGCAGCCAAGTGGACTTCCGTTCCTACGATGAACAGTTCTTC
TRBD1	TRBV6-5	many	TRBJ2-7	16	CASSYRTGAIPYEQYF	TGTGCCAGCAGTTATAGGACAGGAGCCATTCCCTACGAGCAGTACTTC
TRBD1	TRBV5-4	many	TRBJ2-1	13	CASSPGQDNEQFF	TGTGCCAGCAGCCCCGGACAGGACAATGAGCAGTTCTTC
TRBD2	TRBV5-1	-	TRBJ2-3	16	CASRKGLAGVSDTQYF	TGCGCCAGCAGGAAGGGACTAGCGGGAGTCTCAGATACGCAGTATTTT
-	TRBV11-1	-	TRBJ2-3	15	CASSRDLTSTDTQHF	TGTGCCAGCAGCCGGGACTTAACTAGCACAGATACACAACATTTT
-	TRBV5-1	many	TRBJ2-7	14	CASSPGRLVGEQYF	TGCGCCAGCAGCCCGGGACGCCTCGTTGGCGAGCAGTACTTC
TRBD2	TRBV11-2	-	TRBJ2-2	19	CAGSLRTSGGEANTGELFF	TGTGCCGGCAGCCTTCGGACTAGCGGGGGGGAAGCCAACACCGGGGAGCTGTTTTTT
-	TRBV10-1	many	TRBJ2-3	13	CASSVGTTDTQYF	TGCGCCAGCAGTGTTGGGACCACAGATACGCAGTATTTT
-	TRBV24-1	-	TRBJ1-5	13	CATSREDNQPQHF	TGTGCCACCAGCCGCGAGGACAATCAGCCCCAGCATTTT
-	TRBV20-1	-	TRBJ1-6	13	CSARRTVNSPLHF	TGCAGTGCTAGAAGGACGGTGAATTCGCCCCTCCACTTT
-	TRBV2	many	TRBJ2-7	15	CASSEGGADPYEQYF	TGTGCCAGCAGTGAAGGAGGAGCGGATCCCTACGAGCAGTACTTC
-	TRBV7-9	-	TRBJ2-7	14	CACSWDHKPYEQYF	TGTGCCTGCAGCTGGGATCACAAGCCCTACGAGCAGTACTTC
-	TRBV5-4	-	TRBJ2-1	12	CASSLEDIEQFF	TGTGCTAGCAGCTTGGAGGACATTGAGCAGTTCTTC
TRBD1	TRBV6-5	-	TRBJ2-5	14	CAISSGTGQETHYF	TGTGCCATCAGTTCCGGGACAGGACAAGAGACCCATTACTTC
-	TRBV28	-	TRBJ2-5	14	CDSSLSVREETQYF	TGTGACAGTAGTTTATCAGTCAGGGAAGAGACCCAGTACTTC
TRBD2	TRBV6-2/TRBV6-3	once	TRBJ2-5	13	CASRTSGQESRYF	TGTGCCAGTCGGACTAGCGGCCAAGAGAGCCGGTACTTC
TRBD2	TRBV20-1	few	TRBJ2-3	14	CSAVAGGFTDTQYF	TGCAGTGCTGTAGCGGGAGGATTCACAGATACGCAGTATTTT
-	TRBV6-1	-	TRBJ2-1	14	CASCESINRDEQFF	TGTGCCAGCTGTGAAAGCATAAACCGGGATGAGCAGTTCTTT
TRBD1	TRBV20-1	-	TRBJ2-3	15	CGTPHGTGGINTQYF	TGCGGTACGCCACATGGTACAGGGGGCATAAATACGCAGTATTTT
TRBD2	TRBV28	many	TRBJ2-1	17	CASSSPGAGGPHNEQFF	TGTGCCAGCAGCTCCCCCGGAGCGGGAGGGCCCCACAATGAGCAGTTCTTC